A selection of T cell receptor beta chains follows, all from one sample in a study of CD8 T cells in Susac syndrome. TCRdb redid the calling of the immunoSEQ multiplex PCR reads with MiXCR, one entry per CDR3 protein. This repertoire shows 95,000 to 150,000 distinct CDR3 sequences, under 96% found once; its top ten account for roughly 0.14%. The sample taken for sequencing was CD4+ T cells from PBMCs. These receptors were taken from a human donor with Susac syndrome. The CDR3 runs from the conserved cysteine through the conserved F or W. A D gene is named only where the DNA matches it firmly. The size entry is marked missing in some rows and otherwise reads once, few, many or a size class.

NA | TRBJ2-3 | NA | TRBV20-1 | CSARWPQQDTQYF | TGCAGTGCTAGATGGCCCCAGCAAGATACGCAGTATTTT
NA | TRBJ2-5 | TRBD2 | TRBV19 | CASSPIQAGDGETQYF | TGTGCCAGTAGTCCGATCCAAGCGGGAGACGGGGAGACCCAGTACTTC
few | TRBJ1-2 | TRBD1 | TRBV7-2 | CASSRDRNYGYTF | TGTGCCAGCAGTCGGGACAGGAACTATGGCTACACCTTC
NA | TRBJ2-7 | NA | TRBV7-9 | CASSATGRYEQYF | TGTGCCAGCAGCGCAACAGGGCGCTACGAGCAGTACTTC
NA | TRBJ2-7 | TRBD1 | TRBV20-1 | CSARDRDRFYEQYF | TGCAGTGCTAGAGATCGGGACAGATTCTACGAGCAGTACTTC
NA | TRBJ2-7 | NA | TRBV6-5 | CASSYSGVSGNRPYEQYF | TGTGCCAGCAGTTACTCCGGGGTCTCGGGTAACAGACCCTACGAGCAGTACTTC
NA | TRBJ2-7 | NA | TRBV3-1 | CASSQAAYEQYF | TGTGCCAGCAGCCAAGCAGCATACGAGCAGTACTTC
NA | TRBJ2-7 | TRBD2 | TRBV20-1 | CSARGAGDHYEQYF | TGCAGTGCTAGGGGAGCGGGGGATCACTACGAGCAGTACTTC
NA | TRBJ2-1 | TRBD1 | TRBV6-5 | CASSLTGHNEQFF | TGTGCCAGCAGTTTGACAGGGCACAATGAGCAGTTCTTC
NA | TRBJ2-3 | NA | TRBV25-1 | CASNAGTDTQYF | TGTGCCAGCAACGCAGGCACAGATACGCAGTATTTT
NA | TRBJ2-5 | TRBD2 | TRBV20-1 | CSAKGTSGFLGETQYF | TGCAGTGCGAAAGGGACTAGCGGTTTCCTGGGTGAGACCCAGTACTTC
NA | TRBJ2-7 | NA | TRBV7-8 | CASSTGDGEQYF | TGTGCCAGCAGCACTGGGGACGGCGAGCAGTACTTC
NA | TRBJ2-1 | TRBD2 | TRBV5-1 | CASSLVAGGSFNEQFF | TGCGCCAGCAGCTTGGTAGCGGGAGGCAGTTTCAATGAGCAGTTCTTC
NA | TRBJ1-2 | NA | TRBV29-1 | CSASGAGSEGYTF | TGCAGCGCCTCCGGAGCGGGCAGCGAGGGCTACACCTTC
NA | TRBJ2-5 | NA | TRBV30 | CAWSVRWAEPQETQYF | TGTGCCTGGAGTGTAAGATGGGCGGAACCACAAGAGACCCAGTACTTC
NA | TRBJ1-1 | NA | TRBV29-1 | CSVEVKGLIPEAFF | TGCAGCGTTGAGGTGAAGGGATTAATCCCTGAAGCTTTCTTT
NA | TRBJ1-1 | TRBD1 | TRBV6-6 | CASSSWDSPRAIEAFF | TGTGCCAGCAGTTCATGGGACAGCCCCAGAGCAATAGAAGCTTTCTTT
NA | TRBJ2-3 | NA | TRBV27 | CASRTGLDTQYF | TGTGCCAGCAGGACGGGGTTGGATACGCAGTATTTT
NA | TRBJ2-3 | NA | TRBV7-3 | CASSFRDNTDTQYF | TGTGCCAGCAGCTTCCGGGACAACACAGATACGCAGTATTTT
NA | TRBJ1-3 | NA | TRBV12-3/TRBV12-4 | CASSSLGPGSGNTIYF | TGTGCCAGCAGTTCCCTGGGTCCCGGCTCTGGAAACACCATATATTTT
NA | TRBJ1-1 | TRBD1 | TRBV30 | CAWAGGWGTEAFF | TGTGCCTGGGCAGGGGGCTGGGGCACTGAAGCTTTCTTT
NA | TRBJ2-1 | TRBD2 | TRBV11-1 | CASSPTSVPYNEQFF | TGTGCCAGCAGCCCTACTAGCGTTCCCTACAATGAGCAGTTCTTC
NA | TRBJ2-5 | TRBD1 | TRBV5-1 | CASSLARPDRGHETQYF | TGCGCCAGCAGCTTGGCGCGGCCAGACAGGGGGCACGAGACCCAGTACTTC
NA | TRBJ1-1 | NA | TRBV18 | CASSPRGAEIKNTEAFF | TGTGCCAGCTCACCCAGAGGAGCAGAAATAAAGAACACTGAAGCTTTCTTT
NA | TRBJ2-5 | TRBD2 | TRBV20-1 | CSARDRTSRETQYF | TGCAGTGCTAGAGATCGGACTAGCAGGGAGACCCAGTACTTC
NA | TRBJ2-3 | TRBD2 | TRBV29-1 | CSVSGTSGRASTDTQYF | TGCAGCGTATCCGGGACTAGCGGGAGGGCGAGCACAGATACGCAGTATTTT
NA | TRBJ2-5 | NA | TRBV30 | CAWSYSLYQETQYF | TGTGCCTGGAGCTACAGTTTGTACCAAGAGACCCAGTACTTC
few | TRBJ2-7 | NA | TRBV12-3/TRBV12-4 | CASSLGQNYEQYF | TGTGCCAGCAGTTTGGGCCAGAACTACGAGCAGTACTTC
NA | TRBJ1-4 | NA | TRBV29-1 | CSVAGEKLFF | TGCAGCGTTGCGGGTGAAAAACTGTTTTTT
once | TRBJ2-3 | NA | TRBV27 | CAMGKRAPSTDTQYF | TGTGCTATGGGTAAGCGGGCCCCTAGCACAGATACGCAGTATTTT
NA | TRBJ1-5 | NA | TRBV2 | CASTGTFSNQPQHF | TGTGCCAGCACCGGGACATTTAGCAATCAGCCCCAGCATTTT
once | TRBJ2-5 | TRBD2 | TRBV6-5 | CASSLGWSSGSMYQETQYF | TGTGCCAGCAGTTTAGGTTGGTCTAGCGGATCTATGTACCAAGAGACCCAGTACTTC
NA | TRBJ2-1 | TRBD2 | TRBV11-3 | CASSPQAGGDNEQFF | TGTGCCAGCAGCCCCCAAGCGGGAGGGGACAATGAGCAGTTCTTC
NA | TRBJ2-1 | NA | TRBV29-1 | CSVVLWSSYNEQFF | TGCAGCGTTGTCTTGTGGAGCTCCTACAATGAGCAGTTCTTC
NA | TRBJ1-1 | NA | TRBV5-1 | CASSFQGVQSEAFF | TGCGCCAGCAGCTTTCAAGGAGTACAGTCTGAAGCTTTCTTT
NA | TRBJ2-7 | NA | TRBV19 | CASSTSLTVYEQYF | TGTGCCAGTAGTACCTCCCTGACGGTCTACGAGCAGTACTTC
NA | TRBJ2-5 | NA | TRBV29-1 | CSVDRTAVQETQYF | TGCAGCGTTGATCGGACAGCTGTCCAAGAGACCCAGTACTTC
NA | TRBJ2-1 | TRBD2 | TRBV20-1 | CSAPRAGGYNEQFF | TGCAGTGCTCCTAGAGCGGGGGGATACAATGAGCAGTTCTTC
NA | TRBJ2-3 | TRBD2 | TRBV20-1 | CSATSGQISDTQYF | TGCAGTGCTACTAGCGGACAAATATCAGATACGCAGTATTTT